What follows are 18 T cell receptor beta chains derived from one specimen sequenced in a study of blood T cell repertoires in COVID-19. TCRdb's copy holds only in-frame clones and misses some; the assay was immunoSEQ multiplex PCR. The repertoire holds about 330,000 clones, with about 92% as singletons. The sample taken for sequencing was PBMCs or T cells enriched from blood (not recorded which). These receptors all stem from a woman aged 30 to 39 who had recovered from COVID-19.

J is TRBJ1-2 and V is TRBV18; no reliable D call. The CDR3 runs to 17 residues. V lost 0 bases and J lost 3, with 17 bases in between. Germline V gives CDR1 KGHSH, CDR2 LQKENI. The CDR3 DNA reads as TGTGCCAGCTCACCACCTTTATCGGGTACTAGAGACTATGGCTACACCTTC. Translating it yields CASSPPLSGTRDYGYTF. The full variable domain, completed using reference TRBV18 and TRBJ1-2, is NAGVMQNPRHLVRRRGQEARLRCSPMKGHSHVYWYRQLPEEGLKFMVYLQKENIIDESGMPKERFSAEFPKEGPSILRIQQVVRGDSAAYFCASSPPLSGTRDYGYTFGSGTRLTVV.

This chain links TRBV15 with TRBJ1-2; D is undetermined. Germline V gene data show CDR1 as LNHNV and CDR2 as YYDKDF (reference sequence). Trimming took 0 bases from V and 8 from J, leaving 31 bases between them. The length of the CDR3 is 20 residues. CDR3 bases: TGTGCCACCAGCAGAGATAGAGTTGTGGGTCCGGGCCGGGAAAGCGGGGGCTACACCTTC. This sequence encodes CATSRDRVVGPGRESGGYTF.

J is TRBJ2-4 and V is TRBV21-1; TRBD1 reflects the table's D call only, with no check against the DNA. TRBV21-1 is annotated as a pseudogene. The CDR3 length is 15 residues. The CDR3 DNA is TGTGCCAGCGCGGGGACAGAGAAAGCCAAAAACATTCAGTACTTC. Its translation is CASAGTEKAKNIQYF.

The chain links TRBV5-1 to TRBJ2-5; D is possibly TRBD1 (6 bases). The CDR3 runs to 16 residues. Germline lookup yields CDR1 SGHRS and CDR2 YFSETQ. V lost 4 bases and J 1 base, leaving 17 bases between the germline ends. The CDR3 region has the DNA TGCGCCAGCAGCCCACAGGGCACGAGGGTCCAAGAGACCCAGTACTTC. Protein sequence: CASSPQGTRVQETQYF.

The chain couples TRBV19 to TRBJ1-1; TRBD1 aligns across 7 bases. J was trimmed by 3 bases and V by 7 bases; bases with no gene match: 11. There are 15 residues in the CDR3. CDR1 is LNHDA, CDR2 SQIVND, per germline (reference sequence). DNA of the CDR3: TGTGCCAGTAACAGGGGCGGGATCATTGACACTGAAGCTTTCTTT. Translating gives CASNRGGIIDTEAFF.

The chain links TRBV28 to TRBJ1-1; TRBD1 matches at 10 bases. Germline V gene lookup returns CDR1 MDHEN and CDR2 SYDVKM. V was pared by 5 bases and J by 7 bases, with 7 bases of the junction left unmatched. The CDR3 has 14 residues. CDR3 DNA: TGTGCCAGCAGTCCGGGACAGGGGATAAATGAAGCTTTCTTT. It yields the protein CASSPGQGINEAFF.

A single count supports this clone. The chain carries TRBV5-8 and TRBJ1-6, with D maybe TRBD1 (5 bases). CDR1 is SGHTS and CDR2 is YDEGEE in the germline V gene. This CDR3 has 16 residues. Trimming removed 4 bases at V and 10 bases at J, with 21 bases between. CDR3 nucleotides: TGTGCCAGCAGCGGAGCTGGAGGGGCTGGCCAGTCACCCCTCCACTTT. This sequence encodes CASSGAGGAGQSPLHF. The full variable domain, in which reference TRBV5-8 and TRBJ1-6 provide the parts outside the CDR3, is EAGVTQSPTHLIKTRGQQATLRCSPISGHTSVYWYQQALGLGLQFLLWYDEGEERNRGNFPPRFSGRQFPNYSSELNVNALELEDSALYLCASSGAGGAGQSPLHFGNGTRLTVT.

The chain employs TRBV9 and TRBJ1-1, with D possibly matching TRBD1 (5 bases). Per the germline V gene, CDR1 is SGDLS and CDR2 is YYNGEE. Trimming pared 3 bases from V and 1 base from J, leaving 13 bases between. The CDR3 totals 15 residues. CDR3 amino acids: CASSGTGFGNTEAFF. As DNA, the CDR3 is TGTGCCAGCAGCGGTACAGGCTTTGGGAACACTGAAGCTTTCTTT.

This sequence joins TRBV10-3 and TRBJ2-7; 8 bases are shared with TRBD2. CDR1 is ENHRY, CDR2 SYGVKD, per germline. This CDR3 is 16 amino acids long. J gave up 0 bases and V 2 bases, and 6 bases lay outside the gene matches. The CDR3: CAISEASGWNSYEQYF. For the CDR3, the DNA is TGTGCCATCAGTGAGGCTAGCGGGTGGAACTCCTACGAGCAGTACTTC.

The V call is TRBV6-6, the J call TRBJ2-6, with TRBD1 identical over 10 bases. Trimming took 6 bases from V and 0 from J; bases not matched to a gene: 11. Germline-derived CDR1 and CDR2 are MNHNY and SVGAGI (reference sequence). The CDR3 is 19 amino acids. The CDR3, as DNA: TGTGCCAGCAGCTCACCACCGGGACAGGGGCTCTCTGGGGCCAACGTCCTGACTTTC. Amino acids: CASSSPPGQGLSGANVLTF.

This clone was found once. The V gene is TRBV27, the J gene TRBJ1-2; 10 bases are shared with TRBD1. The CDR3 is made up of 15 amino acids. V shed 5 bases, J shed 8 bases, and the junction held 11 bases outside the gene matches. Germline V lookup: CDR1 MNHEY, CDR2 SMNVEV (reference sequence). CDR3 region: CASSNPGQGRGGYTF. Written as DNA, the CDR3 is TGTGCCAGCAGTAATCCGGGACAGGGGCGAGGCGGCTACACCTTC.

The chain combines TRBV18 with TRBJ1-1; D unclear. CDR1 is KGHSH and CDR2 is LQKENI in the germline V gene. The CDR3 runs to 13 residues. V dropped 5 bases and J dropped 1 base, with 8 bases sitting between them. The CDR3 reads CASSTTQNTEAFF. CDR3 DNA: TGTGCCAGCTCAACAACACAGAACACTGAAGCTTTCTTT.

CDR3: CASSQAETQYF. For the CDR3, the DNA is TGTGCCAGCAGCCAAGCGGAGACCCAGTACTTC. The V and J genes are TRBV5-4 and TRBJ2-5; D not resolved. Germline V gives CDR1 SGHNT, CDR2 YYREEE (reference sequence). Deletions cut 4 bases from V and 5 bases from J, with 6 bases between. The CDR3 extends over 11 amino acids.

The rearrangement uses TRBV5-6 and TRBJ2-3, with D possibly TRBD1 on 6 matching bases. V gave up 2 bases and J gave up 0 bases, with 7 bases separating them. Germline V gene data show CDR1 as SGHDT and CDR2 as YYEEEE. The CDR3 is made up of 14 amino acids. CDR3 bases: TGTGCCAGCAGCTTAAGGGGGAGCACAGATACGCAGTATTTT. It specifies CASSLRGSTDTQYF.

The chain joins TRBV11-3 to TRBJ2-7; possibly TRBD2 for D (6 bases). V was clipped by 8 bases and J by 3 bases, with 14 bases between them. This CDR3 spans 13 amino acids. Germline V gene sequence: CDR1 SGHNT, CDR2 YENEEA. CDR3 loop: CASGYGRDYEQYF. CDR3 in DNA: TGTGCCAGCGGTTATGGGCGGGACTACGAGCAGTACTTC.

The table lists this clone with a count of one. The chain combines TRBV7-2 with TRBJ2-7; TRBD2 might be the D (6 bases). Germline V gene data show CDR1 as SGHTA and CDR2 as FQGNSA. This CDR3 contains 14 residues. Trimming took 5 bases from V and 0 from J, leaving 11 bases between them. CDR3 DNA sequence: TGTGCCAGCAGCGTGGACTATACCTCCTACGAGCAGTACTTC. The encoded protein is CASSVDYTSYEQYF. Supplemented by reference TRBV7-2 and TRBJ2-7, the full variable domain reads GAGVSQSPSNKVTEKGKDVELRCDPISGHTALYWYRQSLGQGLEFLIYFQGNSAPDKSGLPSDRFSAERTGGSVSTLTIQRTQQEDSAVYLCASSVDYTSYEQYFGPGTRLTVT.

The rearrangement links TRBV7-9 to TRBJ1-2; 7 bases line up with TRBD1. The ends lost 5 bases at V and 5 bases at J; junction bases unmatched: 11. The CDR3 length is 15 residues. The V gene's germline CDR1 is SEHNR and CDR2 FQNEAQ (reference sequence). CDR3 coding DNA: TGTGCCAGCAGCCTTAACGCCGGGACAGAGTATGGCTACACCTTC. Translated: CASSLNAGTEYGYTF.

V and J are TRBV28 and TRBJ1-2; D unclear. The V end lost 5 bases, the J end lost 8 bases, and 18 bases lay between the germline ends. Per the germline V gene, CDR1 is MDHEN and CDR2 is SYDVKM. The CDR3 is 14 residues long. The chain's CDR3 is CASSPPLGRIGYTF. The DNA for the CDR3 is TGTGCCAGCAGTCCGCCCCTTGGGAGGATCGGCTACACCTTC.